What follows are 14 T cell receptor beta chains derived from one specimen sequenced in a study of blood T cell repertoires in COVID-19. TCRdb's table, derived via immunoSEQ multiplex PCR, lists solely in-frame clones and lacks some. The sample holds under 80,000 clones, around 87% seen once. The sample comprised peripheral blood. All receptors derive from a human donor in a cohort sampled during active COVID-19.

V usage is TRBV5-4 and J usage is TRBJ1-2; D is unresolved. Germline V gene data show CDR1 as SGHNT and CDR2 as YYREEE (reference sequence). Trimming shortened V by 0 bases and J by 7 bases, and 16 bases separated the two germline ends. The CDR3 is made up of 15 amino acids. The CDR3 sequence: CASSLGWGGPIGYTF. CDR3 coding DNA: TGTGCCAGCAGCTTGGGTTGGGGAGGCCCTATTGGCTACACCTTC.

This sequence joins TRBV6-5 and TRBJ2-7; a weak D match, TRBD2 (6 bases). The germline V gene encodes CDR1 MNHEY and CDR2 SVGAGI. This CDR3 has 11 residues. The V gene lost 8 bases and the J gene lost 1 base, with 6 bases spanning the gap. CDR3 DNA sequence: TGTGCCAGCCGGGGGTCCTACGAGCAGTACTTC. It translates to CASRGSYEQYF.

The chain employs TRBV6-6 and TRBJ2-6; D is undetermined. The CDR3 is 16 residues long. Germline V gene sequence: CDR1 MNHNY, CDR2 SVGAGI (reference sequence). Trimming cost V 2 bases and J 0 bases, with 8 bases left between them. The CDR3 spells CASSYNLNSGANVLTF. The CDR3 bases are TGTGCCAGCAGTTACAACTTAAACTCTGGGGCCAACGTCCTGACTTTC.

This clone appeared once. J is TRBJ2-1 and V is TRBV13; 9 bases are shared with TRBD1. The CDR3 length is 14 residues. Germline V CDR1 and CDR2: PRHDT, FYEKMQ (reference sequence). Germline trimming cut 9 bases from V and 8 bases from J; bases unmatched to any gene: 11. CDR3 loop: CARCRDREIDEQFF. DNA for the CDR3: TGTGCCAGGTGCCGGGACAGGGAAATCGATGAGCAGTTCTTC.

The V gene is TRBV6-2 or TRBV6-3, the J gene TRBJ2-4; D is perhaps TRBD1 (6 bases). There are 13 residues in the CDR3. CDR1 and CDR2 (germline): MNHEY, SVGEGT. The germline V and J ends were trimmed by 2 bases and 6 bases, with 8 bases remaining between them. The CDR3 loop reads CASSYVQGNIQYF. CDR3 coding DNA: TGTGCCAGCAGTTACGTACAGGGAAACATTCAGTACTTC.

The chain combines TRBV24-1 with TRBJ2-3; TRBD2 agrees at 10 bases. V shed 7 bases, J shed 8 bases, and the junction held 8 bases outside the gene matches. The CDR3 totals 14 residues. Germline loops: CDR1 KGHDR, CDR2 SFDVKD. CDR3 DNA sequence: TGTGCCACCAGAGCTAGCGGGGGATCAGGTACGCAGTATTTT. This translates into CATRASGGSGTQYF.

The chain combines TRBV29-1 with TRBJ2-5; D is undetermined. CDR3 length: 12 residues. Per germline, CDR1 SQVTM and CDR2 ANQGSEA. Trimming left V 4 bases short and J 2 bases short, with 8 bases between. CDR3 protein: CSVGGRQETQYF. For the CDR3, the DNA is TGCAGCGTTGGTGGCAGACAAGAGACCCAGTACTTC.

The chain carries TRBV5-5 and TRBJ2-7; no definite D call. The germline V gene encodes CDR1 SGHKS and CDR2 YYEKEE (reference sequence). The CDR3 is 11 amino acids. V was cut by 2 bases and J by 3 bases, with 3 bases left in between. The CDR3, as DNA: TGTGCCAGCAGCTTTCTCTACGAGCAGTACTTC. This translates into CASSFLYEQYF. The entire variable domain, with the rest obtained from reference TRBV5-5 and TRBJ2-7, is as follows: DAGVTQSPTHLIKTRGQQVTLRCSPISGHKSVSWYQQVLGQGPQFIFQYYEKEERGRGNFPDRFSARQFPNYSSELNVNALLLGDSALYLCASSFLYEQYFGPGTRLTVT.

This clone was picked up a small number of times. The chain joins TRBV12-3 or TRBV12-4 to TRBJ1-5; D is ambiguous. Trimming removed 0 bases at V and 5 bases at J, with 5 bases between. The CDR3 is 13 amino acids. Here the CDR3 DNA reads TGTGCCAGCAGTTTAGCCCTCGATCAGCCCCAGCATTTT. It is translated as CASSLALDQPQHF.

V gene TRBV7-2 combines with J gene TRBJ1-1; D call uncertain. Germline CDR1 is SGHTA and CDR2 is FQGNSA. The germline V and J ends were trimmed by 3 bases and 3 bases, with 8 bases remaining between them. CDR3 length equals 13 residues. Written as DNA, the CDR3 is TGTGCCAGCAGCTTTTACCGGTACACTGAAGCTTTCTTT. This encodes CASSFYRYTEAFF.

The chain is built from TRBV25-1 and TRBJ2-2; 9 bases line up with TRBD1. The V segment lost 4 bases and the J segment 8 bases; nucleotides outside the gene matches: 8. The CDR3 runs to 15 residues. CDR1 and CDR2 from the germline V gene are MGHDK and SYGVNS. CDR3 bases: TGTGCCAGCAGTGGGCGGACAGGGGTCAAGGGGGAGCTGTTTTTT. This translates into CASSGRTGVKGELFF.

J is TRBJ2-3 and V is TRBV6-5; D perhaps matches TRBD1 (6 bases). Per germline, CDR1 MNHEY and CDR2 SVGAGI. The CDR3 consists of 13 residues. V was pared by 5 bases and J by 3 bases, with 9 bases between. CDR3: CASSPQGTDTQYF. DNA of the CDR3: TGTGCCAGCAGTCCACAGGGTACAGATACGCAGTATTTT.

V gene TRBV5-1 combines with J gene TRBJ2-5, with 8 bases fitting TRBD1. The CDR3 is 16 residues long. Unmatched junction bases numbered 10, after V lost 1 base and J lost 5 bases. Germline lookup yields CDR1 SGHRS and CDR2 YFSETQ. CDR3 nucleotide sequence: TGCGCCAGCAGCTTGACCGGACAGGGAAATATGGAGACCCAGTACTTC. This encodes CASSLTGQGNMETQYF.

The chain carries TRBV9 and TRBJ2-1; the match to TRBD2 covers 7 bases. Looked up from germline, CDR1 is SGDLS and CDR2 is YYNGEE. Trimming at V came to 0 bases and at J to 1 base, leaving 1 base not matched to a gene. The CDR3 runs to 15 residues. In DNA, the CDR3 is TGTGCCAGCAGCGTAGTGGGGGGGTCCTACAATGAGCAGTTCTTC. It translates to CASSVVGGSYNEQFF.